This T cell receptor (beta chain) originates from a study of T cell repertoires in cytomegalovirus infection. The wider study: Signatures in public TCR beta sequences pointed to both CMV infection and matching HLA type. General observations from the study: The ex vivo response showed dominance by HLA-C-restricted CMV-specific TCR beta clonotypes.

Germline loops: CDR1 SNHLY, CDR2 FYNNEI. Trimming pared 5 bases from V and 1 base from J, leaving 5 bases between. The CDR3 is 12 amino acids. TCRdb reanalysed the reads using MiXCR and keeps one entry per CDR3 protein. Of 300,000 to 450,000 distinct CDR3 sequences in the sample, roughly 18% were seen once. As to this clonotype: Its antigen is not known.

Sample: PBMCs. The source is a human donor in good health (CMV status not recorded). Some clones in this sample may be carry-over from other donors' samples. This chain connects TRBV2 to TRBJ1-1, with D unclear. CDR3 region: CASSYTNTEAFF. The CDR3 nucleotides read TGTGCCAGCAGTTATACGAACACTGAAGCTTTCTTT.